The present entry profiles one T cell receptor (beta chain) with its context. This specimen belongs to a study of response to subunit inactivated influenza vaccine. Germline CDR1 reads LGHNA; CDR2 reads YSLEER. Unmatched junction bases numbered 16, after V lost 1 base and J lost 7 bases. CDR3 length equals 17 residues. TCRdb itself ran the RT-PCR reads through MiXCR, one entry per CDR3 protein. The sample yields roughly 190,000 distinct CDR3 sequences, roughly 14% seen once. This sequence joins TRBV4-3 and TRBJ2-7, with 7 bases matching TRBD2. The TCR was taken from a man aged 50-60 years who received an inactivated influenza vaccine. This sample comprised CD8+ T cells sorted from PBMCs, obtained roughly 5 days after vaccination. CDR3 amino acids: CASSQAAGAGSPREQYF. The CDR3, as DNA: TGCGCCAGCAGCCAAGCTGCGGGAGCCGGCAGCCCTCGGGAGCAGTACTTC.